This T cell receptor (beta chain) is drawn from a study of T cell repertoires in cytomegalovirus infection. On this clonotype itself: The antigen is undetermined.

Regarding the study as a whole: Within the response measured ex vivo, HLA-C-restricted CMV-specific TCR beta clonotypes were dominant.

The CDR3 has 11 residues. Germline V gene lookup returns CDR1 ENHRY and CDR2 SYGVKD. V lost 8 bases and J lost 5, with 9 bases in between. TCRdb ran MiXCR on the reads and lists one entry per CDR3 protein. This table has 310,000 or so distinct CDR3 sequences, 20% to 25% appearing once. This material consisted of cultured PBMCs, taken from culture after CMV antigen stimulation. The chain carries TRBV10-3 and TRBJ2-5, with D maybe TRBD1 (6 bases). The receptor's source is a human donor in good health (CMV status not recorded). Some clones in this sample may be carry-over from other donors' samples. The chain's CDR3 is CAIGRGETQYF. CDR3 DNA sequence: TGTGCCATCGGTAGGGGGGAGACCCAGTACTTC.